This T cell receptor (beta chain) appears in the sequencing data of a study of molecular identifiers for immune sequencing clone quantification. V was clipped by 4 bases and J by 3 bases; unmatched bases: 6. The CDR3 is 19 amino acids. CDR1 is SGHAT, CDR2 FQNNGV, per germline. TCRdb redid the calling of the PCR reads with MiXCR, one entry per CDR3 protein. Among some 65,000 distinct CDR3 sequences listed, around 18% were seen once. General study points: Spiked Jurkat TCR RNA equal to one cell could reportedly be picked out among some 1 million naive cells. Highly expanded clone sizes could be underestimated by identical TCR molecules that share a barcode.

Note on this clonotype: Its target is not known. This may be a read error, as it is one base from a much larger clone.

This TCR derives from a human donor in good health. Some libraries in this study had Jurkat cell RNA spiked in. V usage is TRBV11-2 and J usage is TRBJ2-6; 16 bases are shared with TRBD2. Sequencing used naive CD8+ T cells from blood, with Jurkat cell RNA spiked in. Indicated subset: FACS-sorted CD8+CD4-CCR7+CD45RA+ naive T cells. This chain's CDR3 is CASSSEGLAGGYGANVLTF. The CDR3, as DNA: TGTGCCAGCAGCTCCGAGGGACTAGCGGGAGGGTATGGGGCCAACGTCCTGACTTTC.